This T cell receptor beta chain was obtained from a study of blood T cells in healthy people across ages. Study background: Template switching recovered approximately one barcoded beta molecule for every two T cells.

The CDR3 is 14 residues long. V shed 7 bases and J shed 5 bases, with 17 bases lying between them. Using a J-beta primer mix together with a sample-barcoded 5' primer, a second PCR was run for about 6 to 12 cycles. A single record per CDR3 protein comes from TCRdb applying MiXCR to the 5' RACE reads. The sample lists under 2,000,000 distinct CDR3 sequences, around half occurring once. Overall study results and limits: Older age went with lower TCR beta diversity per million T cells, in a roughly linear way. With donor CMV status unknown, expanded clonotype changes were possibly confounded. Fewer expanded clones and more diversity marked long-lived versus aged donors.

Remarks on this clonotype: Its cognate antigen is unknown.

V gene TRBV12-3 or TRBV12-4 combines with J gene TRBJ1-2; D gene unclear. The sequencing sample was made of blood. This TCR was sampled from a woman in her thirties or forties in good health. The CDR3 loop is CASTLSSGWYGYTF. DNA for the CDR3: TGTGCCAGCACCCTAAGTTCGGGATGGTATGGCTACACCTTC.